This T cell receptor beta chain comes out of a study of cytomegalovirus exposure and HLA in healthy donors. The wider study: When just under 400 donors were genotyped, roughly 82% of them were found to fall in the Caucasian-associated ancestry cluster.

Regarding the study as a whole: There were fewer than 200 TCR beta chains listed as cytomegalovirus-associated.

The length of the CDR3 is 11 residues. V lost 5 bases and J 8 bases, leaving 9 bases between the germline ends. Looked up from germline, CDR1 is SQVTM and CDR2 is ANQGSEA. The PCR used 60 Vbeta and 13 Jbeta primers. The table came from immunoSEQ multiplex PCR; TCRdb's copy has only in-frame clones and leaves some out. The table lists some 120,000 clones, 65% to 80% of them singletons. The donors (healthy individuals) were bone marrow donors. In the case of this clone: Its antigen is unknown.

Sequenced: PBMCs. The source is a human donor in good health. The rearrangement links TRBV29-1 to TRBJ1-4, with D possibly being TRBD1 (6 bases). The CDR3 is CSVNREEKLFF. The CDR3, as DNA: TGCAGCGTTAACAGGGAAGAAAAACTGTTTTTT.